At least ten counts were recorded for the clone carrying this TCR beta chain. Its antigen is as yet unknown. Time point in this sample: newly diagnosed GD, antithyroid drugs for less than 3 months. The TCR library was prepared using RNA isolated from PBMCs. The CDR3 length is 15 residues. Germline V lookup: CDR1 LNHDA, CDR2 SQIVND (reference sequence). V lost 5 bases and J lost 2, with 16 bases in between. Relying on iRepertoire HTBI primers and Arm-PCR of CDR3 regions, the team built TCR beta libraries. TCRdb re-derived calls from the multiplex PCR reads in MiXCR, one entry per CDR3 protein. The sample has over 400,000 distinct CDR3 sequences; around 15% are singletons. This entry belongs to a study of regulatory T cells in long-lasting Graves disease. Study-level results: Favored gene segments in persistent disease were TRBV28, TRBJ1-2 and TRBJ2-5.

A further study also used this sample, focusing on T cells in Graves' hyperthyroidism and ophthalmopathy. That paper notes: A patient was excluded if there was uncontrolled infection, other autoimmune disease, pregnancy or lactation. HTBI primers drove first-round RT-PCR of the TCR CDR3.

The sample consisted of peripheral blood mononuclear cells (PBMCs), taken at new diagnosis, from a patient treated with antithyroid drugs. The rearrangement joins TRBV19 to TRBJ2-7; a weak D match, TRBD2 (6 bases). This receptor was taken from a woman aged 45-65 years with Graves disease. The CDR3 loop is CASSQTGTGTYEQYF. The CDR3, as DNA: TGTGCCAGTAGTCAAACCGGGACTGGAACCTACGAGCAGTACTTC.